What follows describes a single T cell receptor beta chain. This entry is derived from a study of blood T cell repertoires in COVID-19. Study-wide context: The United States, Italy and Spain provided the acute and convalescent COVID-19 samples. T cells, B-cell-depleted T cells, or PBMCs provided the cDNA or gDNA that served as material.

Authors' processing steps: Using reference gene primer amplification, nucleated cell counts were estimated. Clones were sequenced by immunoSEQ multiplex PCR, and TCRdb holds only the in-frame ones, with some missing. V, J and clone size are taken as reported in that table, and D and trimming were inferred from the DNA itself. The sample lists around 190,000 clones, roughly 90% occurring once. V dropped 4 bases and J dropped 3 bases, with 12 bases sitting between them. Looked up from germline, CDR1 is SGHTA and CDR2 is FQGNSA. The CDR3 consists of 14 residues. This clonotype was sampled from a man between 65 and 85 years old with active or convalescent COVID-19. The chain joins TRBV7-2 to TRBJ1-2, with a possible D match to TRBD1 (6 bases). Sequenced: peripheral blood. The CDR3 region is CASSSGRGYYGYTF. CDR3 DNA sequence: TGTGCCAGCAGCTCCGGTAGGGGGTACTATGGCTACACCTTC.